These T cell receptor beta chains were read from a single sample in a study of CD8+ T cells in alopecia areata. The data were produced by immunoSEQ multiplex PCR, yet TCRdb's version contains in-frame clones alone and is incomplete. This table holds about 160,000 clones, 55% to 75% found once. Sample: CD4+ T cells sorted from blood, taken at week 24, from a patient treated with tofacitinib. The source is a human donor with alopecia areata. Each CDR3 is given with its conserved first and last residue. The D gene is left open where the match is weak. Not all rows give a size; the values are once, few, many and, for expanded clones, a class.

D,size,J,V,CDR3,DNA
NA,NA,TRBJ2-5,TRBV4-2,CASSQGRAETQYF,TGTGCCAGCAGCCAAGGCAGGGCAGAGACCCAGTACTTC
TRBD1,NA,TRBJ1-2,TRBV15,CATSRDQGAAYGYTF,TGTGCCACCAGCAGAGATCAGGGGGCGGCATATGGCTACACCTTC
NA,few,TRBJ1-4,TRBV2,CASSGGVEKLFF,TGTGCCAGCAGCGGGGGGGTCGAAAAACTGTTTTTT
NA,NA,TRBJ2-1,TRBV9,CASSVGLAASYNEQFF,TGTGCCAGCAGCGTAGGTCTCGCGGCCTCCTACAATGAGCAGTTCTTC
NA,few,TRBJ2-3,TRBV2,CASSPPFTDTQYF,TGTGCCAGCTCTCCACCCTTCACAGATACGCAGTATTTT
NA,NA,TRBJ1-4,TRBV5-1,CASSLQGEKLFF,TGCGCCAGCAGCTTGCAAGGAGAAAAACTGTTTTTT
NA,NA,TRBJ2-2,TRBV14,CASSLRPRTNTGELFF,TGTGCCAGCAGCCTTCGTCCTAGGACGAACACCGGGGAGCTGTTTTTT
NA,few,TRBJ2-7,TRBV29-1,CSVQGQAYEQYF,TGCAGCGTCCAAGGGCAGGCCTACGAGCAGTACTTC
TRBD1,NA,TRBJ2-5,TRBV7-8,CASRGDRFQETQYF,TGTGCCAGCAGAGGGGACAGGTTCCAAGAGACCCAGTACTTC
TRBD1,NA,TRBJ1-2,TRBV2,CASSEDREDGYTF,TGTGCCAGCAGTGAGGACAGGGAGGATGGCTACACCTTC
TRBD2,NA,TRBJ2-5,TRBV30,CAWMTGGAQYF,TGTGCCTGGATGACCGGGGGGGCCCAGTACTTC
NA,NA,TRBJ2-3,TRBV30,CAWSGGIQNPSTDTQYF,TGTGCCTGGAGTGGAGGGATCCAGAATCCTAGCACAGATACGCAGTATTTT
NA,NA,TRBJ2-1,TRBV10-3,CAITLGGGRNEQFF,TGTGCCATCACCCTGGGGGGGGGCCGGAATGAGCAGTTCTTC
NA,NA,TRBJ1-1,TRBV18,CASSTSTVNTEAFF,TGTGCCAGCTCAACGTCCACAGTGAACACTGAAGCTTTCTTT
NA,few,TRBJ2-7,TRBV30,CAWMEPGGFYEQYF,TGTGCCTGGATGGAACCGGGGGGCTTTTACGAGCAGTACTTC
NA,NA,TRBJ2-7,TRBV29-1,CSAWRGYEQYF,TGCAGCGCTTGGCGGGGCTACGAGCAGTACTTC
TRBD1,NA,TRBJ1-2,TRBV29-1,CSVVGRQGLPSRYGYTF,TGCAGCGTTGTGGGGAGACAGGGCCTACCGAGCCGGTATGGCTACACCTTC